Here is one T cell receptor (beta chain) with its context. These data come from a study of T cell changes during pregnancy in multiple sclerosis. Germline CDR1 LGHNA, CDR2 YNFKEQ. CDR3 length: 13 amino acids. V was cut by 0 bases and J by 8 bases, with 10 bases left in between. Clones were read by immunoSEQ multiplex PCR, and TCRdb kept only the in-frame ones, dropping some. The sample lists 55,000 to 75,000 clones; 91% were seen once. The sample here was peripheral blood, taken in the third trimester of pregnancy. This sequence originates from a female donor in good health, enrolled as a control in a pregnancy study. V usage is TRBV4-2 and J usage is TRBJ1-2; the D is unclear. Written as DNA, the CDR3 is TGTGCCAGCAGCCAAGATCTGAGGGTCGGCTACACCTTC. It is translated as CASSQDLRVGYTF.